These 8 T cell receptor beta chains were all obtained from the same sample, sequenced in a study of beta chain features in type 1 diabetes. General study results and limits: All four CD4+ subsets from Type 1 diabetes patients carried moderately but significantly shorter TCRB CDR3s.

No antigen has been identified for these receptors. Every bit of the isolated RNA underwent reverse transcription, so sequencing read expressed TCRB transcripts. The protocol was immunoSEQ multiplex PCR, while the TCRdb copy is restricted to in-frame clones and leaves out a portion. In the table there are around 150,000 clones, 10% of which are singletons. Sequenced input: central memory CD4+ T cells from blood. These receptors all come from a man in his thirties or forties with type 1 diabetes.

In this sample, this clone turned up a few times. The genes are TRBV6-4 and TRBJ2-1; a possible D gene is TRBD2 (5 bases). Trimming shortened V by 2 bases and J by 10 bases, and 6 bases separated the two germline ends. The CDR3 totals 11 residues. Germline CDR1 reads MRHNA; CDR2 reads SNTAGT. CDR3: CASSDGGEQFF. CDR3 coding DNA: TGTGCCAGCAGTGACGGAGGCGAGCAGTTCTTC.

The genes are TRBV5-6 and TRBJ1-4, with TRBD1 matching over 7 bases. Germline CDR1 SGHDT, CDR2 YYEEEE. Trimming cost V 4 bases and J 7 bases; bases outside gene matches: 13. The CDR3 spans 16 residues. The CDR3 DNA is TGTGCCAGCAGCCCGGGAAGGGGGCAAAGTTCTGAAAAACTGTTTTTT. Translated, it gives CASSPGRGQSSEKLFF.

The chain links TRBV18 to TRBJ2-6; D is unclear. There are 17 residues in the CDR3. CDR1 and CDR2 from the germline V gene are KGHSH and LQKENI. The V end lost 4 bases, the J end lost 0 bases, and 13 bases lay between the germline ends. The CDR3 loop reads CASSLSNPGSGANVLTF. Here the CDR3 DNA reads TGTGCCAGCTCACTATCAAACCCGGGCTCTGGGGCCAACGTCCTGACTTTC.

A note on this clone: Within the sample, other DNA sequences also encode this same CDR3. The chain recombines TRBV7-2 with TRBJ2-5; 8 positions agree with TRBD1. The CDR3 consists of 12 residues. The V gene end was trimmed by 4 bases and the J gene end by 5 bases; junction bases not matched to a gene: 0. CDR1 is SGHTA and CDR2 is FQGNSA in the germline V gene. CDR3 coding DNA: TGTGCCAGCAGCTACAGGGGGGAGACCCAGTACTTC. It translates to CASSYRGETQYF.

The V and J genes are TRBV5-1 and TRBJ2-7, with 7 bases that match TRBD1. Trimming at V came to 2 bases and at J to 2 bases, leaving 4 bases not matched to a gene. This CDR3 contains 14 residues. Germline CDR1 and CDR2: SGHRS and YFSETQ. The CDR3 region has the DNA TGCGCCAGCAGCTTCGAAGGGGGCCCCTACGAGCAGTACTTC. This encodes CASSFEGGPYEQYF.

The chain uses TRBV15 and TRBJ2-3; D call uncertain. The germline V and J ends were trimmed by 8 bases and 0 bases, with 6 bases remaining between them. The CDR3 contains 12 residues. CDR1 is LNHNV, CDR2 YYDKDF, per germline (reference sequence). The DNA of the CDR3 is TGTGCCACCTCTCGGAGCACAGATACGCAGTATTTT. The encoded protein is CATSRSTDTQYF.

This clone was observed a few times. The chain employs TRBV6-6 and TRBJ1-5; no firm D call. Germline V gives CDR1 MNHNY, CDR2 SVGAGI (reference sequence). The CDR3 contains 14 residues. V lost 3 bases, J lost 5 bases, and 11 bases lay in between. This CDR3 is CASSYQAQDQPQHF. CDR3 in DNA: TGTGCCAGCAGTTATCAGGCACAAGATCAGCCCCAGCATTTT.

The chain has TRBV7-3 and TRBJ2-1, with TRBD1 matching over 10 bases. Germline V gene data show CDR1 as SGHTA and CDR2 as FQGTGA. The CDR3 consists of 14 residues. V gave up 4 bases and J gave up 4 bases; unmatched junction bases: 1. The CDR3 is CASSSGQGYNEQFF. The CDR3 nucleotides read TGTGCCAGCAGCTCGGGACAGGGGTACAATGAGCAGTTCTTC.